This T cell receptor (beta chain) was identified during a study of cytomegalovirus exposure and HLA in healthy donors. This clone showed up just once. Its antigen is not known. Use of 60 Vbeta and 13 Jbeta primers characterized the PCR. Assay used: immunoSEQ multiplex PCR; TCRdb lists only in-frame clones, some missing. The profile covers approximately 150,000 clones, with roughly three fifths appearing a single time and around 6% taken by the ten largest. All the people who gave samples were healthy bone marrow donors. The CDR3 is 18 residues long. The germline CDR1 and CDR2 sequences are MGHRA and YSYEKL. The J segment lost 1 base and the V segment lost 2 bases, leaving 6 bases of the junction unmatched. Study-wide findings and caveats: Rarity marked most TCR sequences, yet some public TCRs occurred in many donors. The availability of immune exposure information extended only to CMV serostatus. Investigators reported some 150 TCR beta chains as tied to cytomegalovirus.

The source of this sequence is a woman aged 60-75 years in good health and CMV-seronegative. Specimen: PBMCs. V usage is TRBV4-1 and J usage is TRBJ2-3; 13 bases are a match to TRBD2. CDR3 loop: CASSQQTSGRPGTDTQYF. In DNA form, the CDR3 reads TGCGCCAGCAGCCAACAGACTAGCGGGAGGCCGGGCACAGATACGCAGTATTTT.